The 18 T cell receptor beta chains given below trace back to one sample, sequenced in a study of response to subunit inactivated influenza vaccine. One entry per CDR3 protein results from TCRdb running MiXCR on the RT-PCR reads. The sample records about 520,000 distinct CDR3 sequences, approximately 6.9% being singletons. The material sequenced was PBMCs from blood, taken around 25 months after vaccination. The receptors derive from a man between 50 and 69 years old who received an inactivated influenza vaccine.

In this sample, this clonotype turned up a few times. The V gene is TRBV20-1, the J gene TRBJ2-3; D might be TRBD1 or TRBD2, each matching 7 bases. This CDR3 spans 13 amino acids. Trimming stripped 7 bases from V and 0 bases from J, with 11 bases between. In germline, CDR1 is DFQATT, CDR2 SNEGSKA (reference sequence). CDR3 sequence: CSGEGASTDTQYF. The CDR3 nucleotides read TGCAGTGGGGAGGGGGCCAGCACAGATACGCAGTATTTT.

The rearrangement uses TRBV11-2 and TRBJ2-5; D gene uncertain. Trimming shortened V by 2 bases and J by 1 base, and 2 bases separated the two germline ends. The CDR3 consists of 12 residues. Looked up from germline, CDR1 is SGHAT and CDR2 is FQNNGV. As DNA, the CDR3 is TGTGCCAGCAGCTTATTCCAAGAGACCCAGTACTTC. Protein: CASSLFQETQYF.

This clonotype was seen many times. The J gene is TRBJ2-1, the V gene TRBV4-2; 9 nucleotides align to TRBD2. The CDR3 extends over 16 amino acids. The V gene end was trimmed by 5 bases and the J gene end by 8 bases; junction bases not matched to a gene: 13. The germline CDR1 and CDR2 sequences are LGHNA and YNFKEQ. The CDR3 DNA reads as TGTGCCAGCAGCTCTCAGGCCGGGACTAGCAACGATGAGCAGTTCTTC. Protein sequence: CASSSQAGTSNDEQFF.

This clonotype came up a few times. The V gene is TRBV29-1, the J gene TRBJ2-3; 9 nucleotides line up with TRBD1. The germline CDR1 and CDR2 sequences are SQVTM and ANQGSEA. The CDR3 covers 14 residues. After removal of 5 bases from V and 5 bases from J, the junction contained 8 bases not matched to a gene. DNA of the CDR3: TGCAGCGTTCGCTCCGGGACAGGGAGAGATACGCAGTATTTT. Protein sequence: CSVRSGTGRDTQYF.

The rearrangement links TRBV6-1 to TRBJ2-7; D not certain. V lost 3 bases and J 0 bases, leaving 12 bases between the germline ends. From germline, CDR1 is MNHNS and CDR2 SASEGT. There are 15 residues in the CDR3. In nucleotides, the CDR3 is TGTGCCAGCAGTGACTTCGGACGGAACTCCTACGAGCAGTACTTC. It is translated as CASSDFGRNSYEQYF.

The chain links TRBV10-3 to TRBJ2-5; TRBD1 matches at 10 bases. V gave up 7 bases and J gave up 5 bases; unmatched junction bases: 4. CDR3 length: 13 amino acids. Germline CDR1 is ENHRY and CDR2 is SYGVKD. The CDR3 spells CAIKGTGEETQYF. CDR3 nucleotide sequence: TGTGCCATCAAGGGGACAGGGGAGGAGACCCAGTACTTC.

This chain connects TRBV6-1 to TRBJ2-5, with 7 bases aligning to TRBD1. Per germline, CDR1 MNHNS and CDR2 SASEGT. Trimming at V came to 3 bases and at J to 1 base, leaving 2 bases not matched to a gene. The CDR3 contains 14 residues. CDR3 bases: TGTGCCAGCAGTGACAGGGGGTCCCAAGAGACCCAGTACTTC. Translating gives CASSDRGSQETQYF.

V gene TRBV7-8 combines with J gene TRBJ2-2, with D tentatively TRBD2 (7 bases). CDR1 SGHVS and CDR2 FQNEAQ come from the germline V gene. The CDR3 covers 15 residues. The V and J ends lost 0 bases and 7 bases respectively, with 12 bases between them. CDR3 DNA sequence: TGTGCCAGCAGCTTAGCCGGGGGGCAGGGCGGGGAGCTGTTTTTT. Its protein product is CASSLAGGQGGELFF.

This clonotype has a count of ten or more. One end of the junction does not line up with germline, which may come from a read error. V is TRBV9 and J is TRBJ2-5; D is possibly TRBD2 (6 bases). Germline V gene data show CDR1 as SGDLS and CDR2 as YYNGEE. The CDR3 length is 13 residues. The DNA of the CDR3 is TGCGCCAGCAGTGTGGGACTGCAAGAGACCCAGTACTTC. This codes for CASSVGLQETQYF.

This clonotype occurred many times. The V gene is TRBV2, the J gene TRBJ1-4, with D possibly matching TRBD1 (6 bases). The germline V gene encodes CDR1 SNHLY and CDR2 FYNNEI. The CDR3 runs 15 residues. Trimming removed 6 bases at V and 7 bases at J, with 18 bases between. CDR3 region: CASRVQGNGGEKLFF. CDR3 nucleotide sequence: TGTGCCAGCAGAGTACAGGGAAATGGGGGTGAAAAACTGTTTTTT.

The table lists this clonotype with a few counts. This rearrangement joins TRBV20-1 to TRBJ2-1, with no clear D. The CDR3 has 14 amino acids. CDR1 and CDR2 (germline): DFQATT, SNEGSKA (reference sequence). V shed 6 bases and J shed 8 bases, with 20 bases lying between them. The chain's CDR3 is CSAPDPSRTHEQFF. DNA of the CDR3: TGCAGTGCCCCGGACCCTTCGAGAACCCATGAGCAGTTCTTC.

This clonotype turned up a few times. The chain recombines TRBV20-1 with TRBJ2-5, with 9 bases fitting TRBD2. CDR1 and CDR2 from the germline V gene are DFQATT and SNEGSKA (reference sequence). Germline trimming cut 1 base from V and 5 bases from J; bases unmatched to any gene: 8. The CDR3 extends over 15 amino acids. The CDR3 here is CSARVGGGAVETQYF. The CDR3 DNA is TGCAGTGCTAGAGTCGGCGGGGGGGCCGTTGAGACCCAGTACTTC.

This clonotype was seen only a few times. V gene TRBV5-1 combines with J gene TRBJ2-3; D gene ambiguous. Trimming removed 0 bases at V and 0 bases at J, with 5 bases between. CDR3 length: 14 residues. Germline lookup yields CDR1 SGHRS and CDR2 YFSETQ. CDR3 in DNA: TGCGCCAGCAGCTTGGCTGAAAGCACAGATACGCAGTATTTT. Amino acids: CASSLAESTDTQYF.

The chain recombines TRBV28 with TRBJ2-7; 8 nucleotides align to TRBD2. The CDR3 is made up of 15 amino acids. V lost 6 bases and J lost 3; bases outside the gene matches: 10. Germline CDR1 is MDHEN and CDR2 is SYDVKM. The CDR3 reads CASSQERGGYYEQYF. The CDR3, as DNA: TGTGCCAGCAGCCAAGAACGGGGGGGATACTACGAGCAGTACTTC.

V is TRBV7-2 and J is TRBJ2-3; no clear D gene. V dropped 5 bases and J dropped 1 base, with 13 bases sitting between them. The CDR3 runs 15 residues. The germline V gene encodes CDR1 SGHTA and CDR2 FQGNSA. This chain's CDR3 is CASSRVGHGTDTQYF. The DNA for the CDR3 is TGTGCCAGCAGCCGGGTTGGGCACGGCACAGATACGCAGTATTTT.

This clonotype was detected ten times or more. The chain has TRBV28 and TRBJ2-1; a possible D gene is TRBD2 (5 bases). The length of the CDR3 is 15 residues. The germline V gene has CDR1 MDHEN and CDR2 SYDVKM. V was clipped by 9 bases and J by 0 bases, with 15 bases between them. DNA of the CDR3: TGTGCCAGTAATAGACGGGGATTCTCCTACAATGAGCAGTTCTTC. This encodes CASNRRGFSYNEQFF.

This clonotype came up many times. V and J are TRBV27 and TRBJ1-1; D is undetermined. The CDR3 has 13 amino acids. Trimming shortened V by 3 bases and J by 1 base, and 6 bases separated the two germline ends. Germline-derived CDR1 and CDR2 are MNHEY and SMNVEV (reference sequence). The CDR3 sequence is CASSFKGNTEAFF. The CDR3 region has the DNA TGTGCCAGCAGTTTTAAGGGGAACACTGAAGCTTTCTTT.

The gene calls are TRBV12-3 or TRBV12-4 and TRBJ2-2; weak D call: TRBD1 (6 bases). The CDR3 runs 16 residues. Trimming pared 3 bases from V and 4 bases from J, leaving 15 bases between. This CDR3 is CASSFPTGSGTGELFF. The DNA for the CDR3 is TGTGCCAGCAGTTTTCCGACAGGTTCGGGCACCGGGGAGCTGTTTTTT.